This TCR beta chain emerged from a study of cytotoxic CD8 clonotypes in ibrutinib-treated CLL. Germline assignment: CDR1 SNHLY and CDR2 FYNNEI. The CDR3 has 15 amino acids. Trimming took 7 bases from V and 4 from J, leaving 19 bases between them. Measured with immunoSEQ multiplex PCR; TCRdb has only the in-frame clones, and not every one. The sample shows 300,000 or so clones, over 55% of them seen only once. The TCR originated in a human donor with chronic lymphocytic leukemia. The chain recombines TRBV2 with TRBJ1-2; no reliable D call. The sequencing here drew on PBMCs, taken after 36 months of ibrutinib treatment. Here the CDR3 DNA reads TGTGCCAGCAAGACAAAGTACACCAGTGGCTATGGCTACACCTTC. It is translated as CASKTKYTSGYGYTF. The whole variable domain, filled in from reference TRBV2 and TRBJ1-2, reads EPEVTQTPSHQVTQMGQEVILRCVPISNHLYFYWYRQILGQKVEFLVSFYNNEISEKSEIFDDQFSVERPDGSNFTLKIRSTKLEDSAMYFCASKTKYTSGYGYTFGSGTRLTVV.